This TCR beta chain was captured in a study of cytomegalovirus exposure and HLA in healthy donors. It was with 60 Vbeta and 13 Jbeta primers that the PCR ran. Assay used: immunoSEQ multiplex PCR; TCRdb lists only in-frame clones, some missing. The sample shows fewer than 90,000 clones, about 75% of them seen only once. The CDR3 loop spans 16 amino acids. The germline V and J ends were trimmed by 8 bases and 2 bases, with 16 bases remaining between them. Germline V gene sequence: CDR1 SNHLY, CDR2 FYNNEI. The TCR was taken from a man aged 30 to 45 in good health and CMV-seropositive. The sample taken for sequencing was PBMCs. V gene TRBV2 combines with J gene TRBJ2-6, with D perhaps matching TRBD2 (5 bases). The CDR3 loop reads CASFWSRGAGANVLTF. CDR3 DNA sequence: TGTGCCAGCTTTTGGTCACGGGGAGCTGGGGCCAACGTCCTGACTTTC.